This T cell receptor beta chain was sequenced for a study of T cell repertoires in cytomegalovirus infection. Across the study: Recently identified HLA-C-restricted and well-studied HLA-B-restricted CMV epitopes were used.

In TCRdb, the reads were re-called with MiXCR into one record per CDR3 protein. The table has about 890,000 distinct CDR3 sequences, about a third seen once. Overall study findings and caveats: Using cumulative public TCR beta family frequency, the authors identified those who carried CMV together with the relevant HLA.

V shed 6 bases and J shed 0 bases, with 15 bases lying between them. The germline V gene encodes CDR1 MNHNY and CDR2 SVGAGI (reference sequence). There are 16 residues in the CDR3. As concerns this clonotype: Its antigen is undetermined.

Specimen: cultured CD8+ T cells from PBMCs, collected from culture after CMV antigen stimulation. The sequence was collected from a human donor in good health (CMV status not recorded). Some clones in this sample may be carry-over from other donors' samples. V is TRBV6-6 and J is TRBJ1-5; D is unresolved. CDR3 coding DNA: TGTGCCAGCAGGGACTGGACGGACGATAGCAATCAGCCCCAGCATTTT. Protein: CASRDWTDDSNQPQHF.